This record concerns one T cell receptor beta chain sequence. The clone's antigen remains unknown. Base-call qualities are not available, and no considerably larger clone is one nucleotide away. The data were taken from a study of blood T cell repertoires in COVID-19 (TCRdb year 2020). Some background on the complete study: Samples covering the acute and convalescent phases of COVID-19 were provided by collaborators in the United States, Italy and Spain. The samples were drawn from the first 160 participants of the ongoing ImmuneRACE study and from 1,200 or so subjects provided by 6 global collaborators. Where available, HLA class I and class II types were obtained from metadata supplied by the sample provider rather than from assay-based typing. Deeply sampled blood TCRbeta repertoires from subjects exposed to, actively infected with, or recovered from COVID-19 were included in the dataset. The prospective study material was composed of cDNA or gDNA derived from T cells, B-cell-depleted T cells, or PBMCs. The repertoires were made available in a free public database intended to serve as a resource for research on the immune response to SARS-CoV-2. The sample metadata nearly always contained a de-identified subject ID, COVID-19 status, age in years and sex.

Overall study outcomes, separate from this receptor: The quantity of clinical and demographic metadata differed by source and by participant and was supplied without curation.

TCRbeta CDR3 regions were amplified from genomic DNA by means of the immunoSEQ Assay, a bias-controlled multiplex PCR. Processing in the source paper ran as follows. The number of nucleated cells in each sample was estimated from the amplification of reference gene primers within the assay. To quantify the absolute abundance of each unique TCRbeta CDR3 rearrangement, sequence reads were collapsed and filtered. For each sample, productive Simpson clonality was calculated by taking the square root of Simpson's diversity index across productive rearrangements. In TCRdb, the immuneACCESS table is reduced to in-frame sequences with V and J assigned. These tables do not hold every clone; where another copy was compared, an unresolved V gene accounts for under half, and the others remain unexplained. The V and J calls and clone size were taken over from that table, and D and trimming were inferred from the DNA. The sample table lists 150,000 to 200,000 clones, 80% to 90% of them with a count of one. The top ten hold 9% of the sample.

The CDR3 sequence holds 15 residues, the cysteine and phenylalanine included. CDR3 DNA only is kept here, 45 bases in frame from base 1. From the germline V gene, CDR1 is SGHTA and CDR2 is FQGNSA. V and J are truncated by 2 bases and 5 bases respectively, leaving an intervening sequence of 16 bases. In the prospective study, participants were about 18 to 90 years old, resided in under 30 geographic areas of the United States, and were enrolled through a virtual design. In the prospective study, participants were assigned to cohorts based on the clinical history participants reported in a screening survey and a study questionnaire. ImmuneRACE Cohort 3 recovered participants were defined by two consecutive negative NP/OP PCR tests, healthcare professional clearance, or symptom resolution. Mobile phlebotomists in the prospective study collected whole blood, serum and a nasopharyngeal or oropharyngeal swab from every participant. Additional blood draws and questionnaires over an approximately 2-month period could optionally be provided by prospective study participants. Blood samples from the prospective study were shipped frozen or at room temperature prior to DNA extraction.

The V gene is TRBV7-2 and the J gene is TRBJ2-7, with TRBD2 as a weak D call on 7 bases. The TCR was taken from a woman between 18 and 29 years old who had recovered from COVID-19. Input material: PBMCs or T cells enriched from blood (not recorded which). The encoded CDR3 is CASSLFPGGRDEQYF. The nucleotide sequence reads TGTGCCAGCAGCTTATTTCCGGGGGGCAGGGACGAGCAGTACTTC.